Each of the 17 T cell receptor beta chains below was sequenced from the same sample in a study of blood T cell repertoires in COVID-19. Method: immunoSEQ multiplex PCR; TCRdb's copy keeps in-frame clones and lacks some. Among some 350,000 clones listed, about 88% were seen once. Sequencing was carried out using peripheral blood. The origin of the receptors is a woman aged 70-85 years with COVID-19, enrolled during active disease.

The chain joins TRBV9 to TRBJ2-5; D is unresolved. Germline loops: CDR1 SGDLS, CDR2 YYNGEE. This CDR3 has 14 residues. Trimming left V 4 bases short and J 3 bases short, with 13 bases between. The CDR3, as DNA: TGTGCCAGCAGCCCGACACCGGTGGAAGAGACCCAGTACTTC. This codes for CASSPTPVEETQYF.

This chain links TRBV27 with TRBJ2-7; TRBD2 matches at 7 bases. There are 14 residues in the CDR3. Germline loops: CDR1 MNHEY, CDR2 SMNVEV (reference sequence). With V trimmed by 2 bases and J by 2 bases, 3 bases remained unmatched. The CDR3, as DNA: TGTGCCAGCAGTTTAGCCGGGACTACCTACGAGCAGTACTTC. Translation: CASSLAGTTYEQYF.

The rearrangement links TRBV5-1 to TRBJ2-7; tentative D call: TRBD1 (5 bases). CDR1 and CDR2 from the germline V gene are SGHRS and YFSETQ. V gave up 4 bases and J gave up 2 bases, with 13 bases separating them. CDR3 length equals 14 residues. The CDR3: CASSPRLGAYEQYF. CDR3 DNA: TGCGCCAGCAGCCCCCGTTTAGGGGCCTACGAGCAGTACTTC.

This chain connects TRBV6-6 to TRBJ1-5; 11 nucleotides line up with TRBD1. This CDR3 has 14 amino acids. Trimming cost V 6 bases and J 4 bases; bases outside gene matches: 2. The germline V gene encodes CDR1 MNHNY and CDR2 SVGAGI (reference sequence). CDR3 residues: CASSGDRGNQPQHF. DNA for the CDR3: TGTGCCAGCAGCGGGGACAGGGGGAATCAGCCCCAGCATTTT.

The rearrangement uses TRBV7-3 and TRBJ1-5; D gene uncertain. Germline V CDR1 and CDR2: SGHTA, FQGTGA. The V end lost 5 bases, the J end lost 3 bases, and 14 bases lay between the germline ends. The CDR3 has 15 amino acids. CDR3 protein: CASSQAGGSNQPQHF. CDR3 nucleotides: TGTGCCAGCAGCCAGGCCGGAGGGTCCAATCAGCCCCAGCATTTT.

This sequence joins TRBV5-6 and TRBJ1-2; D is ambiguous. V was clipped by 3 bases and J by 4 bases, with 13 bases between them. The CDR3 covers 14 residues. CDR1 and CDR2 from the germline V gene are SGHDT and YYEEEE. As DNA, the CDR3 is TGTGCCAGCAGCTCCGAGGGCAGAACCTATGGCTACACCTTC. Its protein is CASSSEGRTYGYTF.

To note about this clone: Other DNA sequences of this sample code for an identical CDR3. The chain has TRBV19 and TRBJ1-5, with 8 bases fitting TRBD1. The CDR3 contains 15 residues. The junction had 8 bases not matched to a gene; V was cut back by 5 bases and J by 5 bases. CDR1 LNHDA and CDR2 SQIVND come from the germline V gene (reference sequence). The chain's CDR3 is CASSATGTGYQPQHF. In nucleotides, the CDR3 is TGTGCCAGTAGTGCCACCGGGACAGGCTATCAGCCCCAGCATTTT.

Here the CDR3 DNA reads TGTGCCAGCAGCTTGTATTTCGGCCGAAGCTCAGGGGGCAAGCATGGCTACACCTTC. Translation gives CASSLYFGRSSGGKHGYTF. The chain uses TRBV5-8 and TRBJ1-2; 8 bases are a match to TRBD1. The CDR3 runs to 19 residues. V dropped 1 base and J dropped 6; count of bases not matched to a gene: 20. Germline CDR1 and CDR2: SGHTS and YDEGEE. The full variable domain, its missing parts supplied by reference TRBV5-8 and TRBJ1-2, is EAGVTQSPTHLIKTRGQQATLRCSPISGHTSVYWYQQALGLGLQFLLWYDEGEERNRGNFPPRFSGRQFPNYSSELNVNALELEDSALYLCASSLYFGRSSGGKHGYTFGSGTRLTVV.

V and J are TRBV11-1 and TRBJ2-7; a weak D match, TRBD2 (5 bases). Germline CDR1 reads SGHAT; CDR2 reads FQDESV (reference sequence). The V end lost 1 base, the J end lost 7 bases, and 17 bases lay between the germline ends. The CDR3 is 15 amino acids. In DNA form, the CDR3 reads TGTGCCAGCAGCTTAGAGAGGACTCTCGCGCGAGAGCAGTACTTC. This encodes CASSLERTLAREQYF.

The V gene is TRBV23-1, the J gene TRBJ2-6; 8 bases map to TRBD1. TRBV23-1 is treated as an ORF (open reading frame) with a function not yet certain. J was trimmed by 0 bases and V by 2 bases; bases with no gene match: 3. The CDR3 loop spans 17 amino acids. The CDR3, as DNA: TGCGCCAGCAGTCAAGGGACAGGCGACTCTGGGGCCAACGTCCTGACTTTC. Translation: CASSQGTGDSGANVLTF.

A remark on this clone: Other nucleotide sequences in the sample specify the same CDR3. This rearrangement joins TRBV30 to TRBJ1-3; D is unclear. The length of the CDR3 is 13 residues. Germline CDR1 and CDR2: GTSNPN and SVGIG (reference sequence). V was shortened by 5 bases and J by 4 bases, with 12 bases between the two germline ends. The CDR3 loop is CAWETGGGNTIYF. In DNA, the CDR3 is TGTGCCTGGGAAACCGGCGGGGGAAACACCATATATTTT.

The chain couples TRBV3-1 (or the pseudogene TRBV3-2) to TRBJ2-3, with TRBD2 as a possible D gene (5 bases). V shed 3 bases and J shed 7 bases, with 11 bases lying between them. The CDR3 runs to 13 residues. Germline CDR1 and CDR2: LGHDT and YNNKEL (reference sequence). Here the CDR3 DNA reads TGTGCCAGCAGCCAGTCGTCTAGCAATACGCAGTATTTT. Translated: CASSQSSSNTQYF.

V and J are TRBV5-1 and TRBJ1-1; 7 bases align to TRBD1. V shed 4 bases and J 3 bases; nucleotides not matched to a gene: 9. CDR1 is SGHRS and CDR2 is YFSETQ in the germline V gene. The CDR3 loop spans 15 amino acids. In DNA form, the CDR3 reads TGCGCCAGCAGCAGAGTAGGGGGCGCGGACACTGAAGCTTTCTTT. It translates to CASSRVGGADTEAFF. Using reference TRBV5-1 and TRBJ1-1 for the parts outside the CDR3, the full variable domain is KAGVTQTPRYLIKTRGQQVTLSCSPISGHRSVSWYQQTPGQGLQFLFEYFSETQRNKGNFPGRFSGRQFSNSRSEMNVSTLELGDSALYLCASSRVGGADTEAFFGQGTRLTVV.

This sequence joins TRBV7-6 and TRBJ1-5, with D uncertain. Deletions cut 5 bases from V and 7 bases from J, with 9 bases between. This CDR3 has 12 amino acids. Germline V gene data show CDR1 as SGHVS and CDR2 as FNYEAQ. This CDR3 reads CASSLPGQPQHF. CDR3 coding DNA: TGTGCCAGCAGCCTCCCCGGGCAGCCCCAGCATTTT.

V gene TRBV6-5 combines with J gene TRBJ1-2; 7 positions agree with TRBD1. Germline loops: CDR1 MNHEY, CDR2 SVGAGI. CDR3 length: 15 residues. V shed 2 bases, J shed 5 bases, and the junction held 8 bases outside the gene matches. The CDR3 sequence is CASSYQGGAGYGYTF. The CDR3 coding sequence is TGTGCCAGCAGTTACCAAGGGGGCGCGGGGTATGGCTACACCTTC.

J is TRBJ1-5 and V is TRBV7-2, with TRBD1 matching over 7 bases. The CDR3 is 13 amino acids. The V gene end was trimmed by 4 bases and the J gene end by 7 bases; junction bases not matched to a gene: 4. CDR1 SGHTA and CDR2 FQGNSA come from the germline V gene. CDR3 nucleotides: TGTGCCAGCAGCTCACAGGGGCAACAGCCCCAGCATTTT. This encodes CASSSQGQQPQHF.

This clone was counted once. The chain is built from TRBV5-1 and TRBJ1-4; 7 bases agree with TRBD1. Per the germline V gene, CDR1 is SGHRS and CDR2 is YFSETQ. V lost 2 bases to trimming and J lost 6 bases; unmatched junction nucleotides: 7. CDR3 length: 15 amino acids. CDR3 sequence (DNA): TGCGCCAGCAGCTTAAACAGGGGCCGTGATGAAAAACTGTTTTTT. Encoded protein: CASSLNRGRDEKLFF.